Following are 24 T cell receptor beta chains from one sample sequenced in a study of regulatory and conventional T cells in RAG deficiency. The sorted regulatory T cells were CD4+, CD25-high and CD127-low, with genomic DNA sequenced. Data came from immunoSEQ multiplex PCR; TCRdb stores just in-frame clones and leaves some out. The sample has some 19,000 clones, around 90% seen once. The sample was also linked to a second study, of regulatory T cells. As reported in that work: Amplification used 52 TRBV primers and 13 TRBJ primers.

The material sequenced was Tregs sorted from blood. These receptors came from a human donor in good health.

The chain combines TRBV5-1 with TRBJ1-2; D is ambiguous. V was clipped by 4 bases and J by 1 base, with 11 bases between them. CDR3 size: 14 residues. Looked up from germline, CDR1 is SGHRS and CDR2 is YFSETQ. The CDR3, as DNA: TGCGCCAGCAGCCTCGACACAAATAACTATGGCTACACCTTC. It yields the protein CASSLDTNNYGYTF.

The chain couples TRBV21-1 to TRBJ2-7; TRBD1, the table's D call, lacks a check against the DNA. TRBV21-1 is flagged as a pseudogene. The CDR3 has 16 residues. CDR3 in amino acids: CASSELLRGMRYEQYF. DNA of the CDR3: TGTGCCAGCAGCGAATTACTAAGGGGGATGCGATACGAGCAGTACTTC.

The chain combines TRBV18 with TRBJ2-3; D not certain. The CDR3 length is 13 residues. Germline-derived CDR1 and CDR2 are KGHSH and LQKENI. Trimming stripped 2 bases from V and 4 bases from J, with 7 bases between. In nucleotides, the CDR3 is TGTGCCAGCTCACCATATAACGCAGATACGCAGTATTTT. This gives the protein CASSPYNADTQYF. The full variable domain, in which reference TRBV18 and TRBJ2-3 provide the parts outside the CDR3, is NAGVMQNPRHLVRRRGQEARLRCSPMKGHSHVYWYRQLPEEGLKFMVYLQKENIIDESGMPKERFSAEFPKEGPSILRIQQVVRGDSAAYFCASSPYNADTQYFGPGTRLTVL.

The chain's CDR3 is CASSEPRAGLHSYEQYF. CDR3 DNA sequence: TGTGCCAGCAGTGAACCTAGGGCAGGCCTCCACTCCTACGAGCAGTACTTC. The chain carries TRBV6-1 and TRBJ2-7; D is unresolved. V was cut by 2 bases and J by 0 bases, with 17 bases left in between. Looked up from germline, CDR1 is MNHNS and CDR2 is SASEGT. CDR3 size: 17 residues.

The chain links TRBV7-2 to TRBJ2-7, with 10 bases lining up with TRBD2. V gave up 2 bases and J gave up 3 bases; unmatched junction bases: 16. The CDR3 is 19 residues long. CDR1 SGHTA and CDR2 FQGNSA come from the germline V gene. The CDR3 region has the DNA TGTGCCAGCAGCTTATTGGGCCGACTGGCTAGCGGGGGCATCTACGAGCAGTACTTC. Translation: CASSLLGRLASGGIYEQYF.

The V call is TRBV2, the J call TRBJ2-3; tentative D call: TRBD1 (6 bases). The CDR3 consists of 13 residues. CDR1 SNHLY and CDR2 FYNNEI come from the germline V gene. V lost 10 bases and J lost 6, with 17 bases in between. CDR3 in DNA: TGTGCCACACTACAGGGACCTGAGGATACGCAGTATTTT. This sequence encodes CATLQGPEDTQYF. The full variable domain, in which reference TRBV2 and TRBJ2-3 provide the parts outside the CDR3, is EPEVTQTPSHQVTQMGQEVILRCVPISNHLYFYWYRQILGQKVEFLVSFYNNEISEKSEIFDDQFSVERPDGSNFTLKIRSTKLEDSAMYFCATLQGPEDTQYFGPGTRLTVL.

The rearrangement joins TRBV4-1 to TRBJ2-3, with 11 nucleotides matching TRBD2. V was clipped by 0 bases and J by 2 bases; unmatched bases: 10. In germline, CDR1 is MGHRA, CDR2 YSYEKL. CDR3 length: 19 amino acids. The CDR3 region has the DNA TGCGCCAGCAGCCAAGATCGGCCGGCTAGCGGGGGGATCACAGATACGCAGTATTTT. Its protein is CASSQDRPASGGITDTQYF.

The V and J genes are TRBV7-8 and TRBJ2-7, with 9 bases aligning to TRBD2. From germline, CDR1 is SGHVS and CDR2 FQNEAQ. With 3 bases clipped from V and 7 bases from J, the junction kept 10 bases outside the gene matches. The CDR3 extends over 15 amino acids. Here the CDR3 DNA reads TGTGCCAGCAGCTTTGGAGCGGGAGGATTTGGTGAGCAGTACTTC. As protein: CASSFGAGGFGEQYF.

The V call is TRBV2, the J call TRBJ1-6, with no clear D. The germline gives CDR1 SNHLY, CDR2 FYNNEI. The CDR3 is made up of 15 amino acids. The ends were cut back, 7 bases at V and 0 bases at J, with 10 bases in the middle. As DNA, the CDR3 is TGTGCCAGCATCTTGGGAAGCTCCTATAATTCACCCCTCCACTTT. Its translation: CASILGSSYNSPLHF.

This clone was detected only a few times. The V call is TRBV7-2, the J call TRBJ1-2, with TRBD1 as a possible D gene (6 bases). Trimming removed 1 base at V and 7 bases at J, with 22 bases between. There are 17 residues in the CDR3. From germline, CDR1 is SGHTA and CDR2 FQGNSA. CDR3: CASSLGRVSGGRGGYTF. As DNA, the CDR3 is TGTGCCAGCAGCTTAGGACGGGTATCTGGGGGGCGCGGTGGCTACACCTTC.

This clone qualifies as medium-sized. The chain joins TRBV7-3 to TRBJ1-2; D call uncertain. CDR1 SGHTA and CDR2 FQGTGA come from the germline V gene. CDR3 length: 16 amino acids. V gave up 6 bases and J gave up 6 bases, with 23 bases separating them. CDR3 bases: TGTGCCAGCAGTTCGAGCGAGGGCGCCACATGGGATGGCTACACCTTC. Amino acids: CASSSSEGATWDGYTF.

The rearrangement links TRBV7-9 to TRBJ2-7, with 9 bases aligning to TRBD1. The CDR3 extends over 15 amino acids. The germline gives CDR1 SEHNR, CDR2 FQNEAQ (reference sequence). V lost 5 bases and J lost 2; bases outside the gene matches: 7. Here the CDR3 DNA reads TGTGCCAGCAGCCGAGGACAGGGGAAAACCTACGAGCAGTACTTC. Its protein is CASSRGQGKTYEQYF.

A note on this clone: The junction shows a germline mismatch at one end, possibly a read error. This chain's CDR3 is CPSSLGTYETQYF. DNA of the CDR3: TGCCCCAGCAGCTTGGGAACGTACGAGACCCAGTACTTC. This chain links TRBV5-1 with TRBJ2-5; D call uncertain. Germline CDR1 is SGHRS and CDR2 is YFSETQ. The CDR3 contains 13 residues.

This chain connects TRBV7-2 to TRBJ2-1; 7 bases agree with TRBD2. The V gene end was trimmed by 5 bases and the J gene end by 0 bases; junction bases not matched to a gene: 4. This CDR3 is built from 15 residues. CDR1 SGHTA and CDR2 FQGNSA come from the germline V gene. The CDR3 loop reads CASSPRGSSYNEQFF. The DNA of the CDR3 is TGTGCCAGCAGCCCGCGGGGGAGCTCCTACAATGAGCAGTTCTTC. Using reference TRBV7-2 and TRBJ2-1 for the parts outside the CDR3, the full variable domain is GAGVSQSPSNKVTEKGKDVELRCDPISGHTALYWYRQSLGQGLEFLIYFQGNSAPDKSGLPSDRFSAERTGGSVSTLTIQRTQQEDSAVYLCASSPRGSSYNEQFFGPGTRLTVL.

The sample holds one count of this clone. V gene TRBV4-1 combines with J gene TRBJ2-6; TRBD1 matches at 10 bases. The CDR3 runs 18 residues. Germline V lookup: CDR1 MGHRA, CDR2 YSYEKL. V lost 5 bases to trimming and J lost 0 bases; unmatched junction nucleotides: 7. DNA of the CDR3: TGCGCCAGCAGCAGACAGGGGGCTTCATACTCTGGGGCCAACGTCCTGACTTTC. This translates into CASSRQGASYSGANVLTF.

The chain carries TRBV6-5 and TRBJ1-1; maybe TRBD1 (5 bases). Germline V lookup: CDR1 MNHEY, CDR2 SVGAGI. The CDR3 extends over 12 amino acids. The germline V and J ends were trimmed by 10 bases and 5 bases, with 14 bases remaining between them. This CDR3 reads CATRGRVTEAFF. The CDR3 nucleotides are TGTGCCACTAGGGGAAGGGTAACTGAAGCTTTCTTT.

The rearrangement joins TRBV7-9 to TRBJ1-2; 7 nucleotides agree with TRBD1. J gave up 0 bases and V 3 bases, and 4 bases lay outside the gene matches. Germline-derived CDR1 and CDR2 are SEHNR and FQNEAQ (reference sequence). This CDR3 region has 15 residues. CDR3 nucleotides: TGTGCCAGCAGCTTGGACAGGACAGCTAACTATGGCTACACCTTC. Its protein is CASSLDRTANYGYTF.

This clone was observed a few times. The chain carries TRBV6-1 and TRBJ1-1; D remains unclear. The CDR3 covers 15 residues. The germline V gene encodes CDR1 MNHNS and CDR2 SASEGT. The ends were cut back, 6 bases at V and 1 base at J, with 15 bases in the middle. As DNA, the CDR3 is TGTGCCAGCAGATCAGGAAGGACGGGGAACACTGAAGCTTTCTTT. This translates into CASRSGRTGNTEAFF.

The rearrangement uses TRBV2 and TRBJ1-4; TRBD1 agrees at 7 bases. The germline CDR1 and CDR2 sequences are SNHLY and FYNNEI. The V gene end was trimmed by 5 bases and the J gene end by 3 bases; junction bases not matched to a gene: 6. The CDR3 spans 15 residues. CDR3 DNA sequence: TGTGCCAGCAGTCTTTGGGGACAGCCTAATGAAAAACTGTTTTTT. Translating gives CASSLWGQPNEKLFF.

The chain is built from TRBV5-4 and TRBJ2-5; D is ambiguous. In germline, CDR1 is SGHNT, CDR2 YYREEE (reference sequence). V was shortened by 3 bases and J by 1 base, with 4 bases between the two germline ends. This CDR3 contains 12 residues. The CDR3 DNA follows: TGTGCCAGCAGCTATCCCCAAGAGACCCAGTACTTC. Translating gives CASSYPQETQYF.

This clone was seen a handful of times. The chain recombines TRBV7-8 with TRBJ2-2; D is perhaps TRBD1 (5 bases). The V and J ends lost 3 bases and 0 bases respectively, with 14 bases between them. The germline CDR1 and CDR2 sequences are SGHVS and FQNEAQ. The length of the CDR3 is 17 residues. This chain's CDR3 is CASSFSTGNANTGELFF. The CDR3 DNA reads TGTGCCAGCAGCTTTTCTACAGGAAACGCGAACACCGGGGAGCTGTTTTTT.

This clone was recorded once. This chain links TRBV6-5 with TRBJ2-3; D unclear. Looked up from germline, CDR1 is MNHEY and CDR2 is SVGAGI. This CDR3 comprises 14 residues. Deletions cut 2 bases from V and 2 bases from J, with 8 bases between. CDR3 nucleotides: TGTGCCAGCAGTTACGTGTCAGACACAGATACGCAGTATTTT. It encodes CASSYVSDTDTQYF.

The chain uses TRBV2 and TRBJ1-1; no clear D gene. Germline CDR1 is SNHLY and CDR2 is FYNNEI. The V gene lost 5 bases and the J gene lost 7 bases, with 11 bases spanning the gap. This CDR3 is 12 amino acids long. In nucleotides, the CDR3 is TGTGCCAGCAGTCAGGCGGCAGTTGAAGCTTTCTTT. Translated, it gives CASSQAAVEAFF.

J is TRBJ1-5 and V is TRBV10-2; D gene unclear. The CDR3 totals 13 residues. Germline assignment: CDR1 WSHSY and CDR2 SAAADI. The V gene lost 8 bases and the J gene lost 0 bases, with 8 bases spanning the gap. The CDR3 sequence: CASRVGSNQPQHF. The CDR3 region has the DNA TGCGCCAGCCGCGTGGGTAGCAATCAGCCCCAGCATTTT.